This TCR beta chain was identified in a study of shared clonotypes between healthy human individuals. Germline CDR1 and CDR2: WSHSY and SAAADI. V lost 4 bases to trimming and J lost 4 bases; unmatched junction nucleotides: 7. This CDR3 has 15 amino acids. TCRdb's table, derived via immunoSEQ multiplex PCR, lists solely in-frame clones and lacks some. The table shows over a million clones, with around four fifths occurring only once. Participating donors were healthy, HIV-negative adults free of recent acute infections or vaccinations. V is TRBV10-2 and J is TRBJ1-1; 9 bases match TRBD1. The TCR comes from a man younger than 35 in good health. The sequenced material came from memory CD4+ T cells sorted from blood. Stated subset: CD45RA-negative fraction. As DNA, the CDR3 is TGCGCCAGCAGTGGGGGACAGGGAAGAATCACTGAAGCTTTCTTT. As protein: CASSGGQGRITEAFF.